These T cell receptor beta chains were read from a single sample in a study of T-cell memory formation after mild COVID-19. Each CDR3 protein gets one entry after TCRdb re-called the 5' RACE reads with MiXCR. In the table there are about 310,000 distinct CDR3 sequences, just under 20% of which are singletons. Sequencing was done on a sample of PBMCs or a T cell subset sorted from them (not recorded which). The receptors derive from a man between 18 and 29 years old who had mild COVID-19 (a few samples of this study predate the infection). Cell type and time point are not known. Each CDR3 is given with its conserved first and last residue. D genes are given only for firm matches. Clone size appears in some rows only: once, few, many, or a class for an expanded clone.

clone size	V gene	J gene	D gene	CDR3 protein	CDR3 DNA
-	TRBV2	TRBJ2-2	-	CASSEVPTGELFF	TGTGCCAGCAGTGAAGTCCCGACCGGGGAGCTGTTTTTT
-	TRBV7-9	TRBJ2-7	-	CASSPRALPYEQYF	TGTGCCAGCAGCCCCCGGGCCCTCCCCTACGAGCAGTACTTC
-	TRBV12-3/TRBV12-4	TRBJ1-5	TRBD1	CASRGGQGNNQPQHF	TGTGCCAGCAGGGGGGGACAGGGGAACAATCAGCCACAGCATTTT
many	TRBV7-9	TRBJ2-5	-	CASSPLETHDSQETQYF	TGTGCCAGCAGCCCACTCGAAACGCACGACAGCCAAGAGACCCAGTACTTC
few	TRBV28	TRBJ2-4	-	CASKRTELAKNIQYF	TGTGCCAGCAAAAGGACGGAGCTAGCCAAAAACATTCAGTACTTC
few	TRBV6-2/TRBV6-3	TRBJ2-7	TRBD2	CASSHPSGGAYEQYF	TGTGCCAGCAGTCACCCCAGCGGGGGGGCCTACGAGCAGTACTTC
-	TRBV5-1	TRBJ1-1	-	CASSFRQRNTEAFF	TGCGCCAGCAGCTTTCGACAGAGGAACACTGAAGCTTTCTTT
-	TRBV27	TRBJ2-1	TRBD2	CASRSGGKYNEQFF	TGTGCCAGCAGAAGCGGGGGGAAATACAATGAGCAGTTCTTC
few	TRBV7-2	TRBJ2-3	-	CASSLAPHTDTQYF	TGTGCCAGCAGCTTAGCACCGCACACAGATACGCAGTATTTT
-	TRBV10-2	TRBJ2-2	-	CASSDFGTGELFF	TGCGCCAGCAGTGATTTCGGCACCGGGGAGCTGTTTTTT
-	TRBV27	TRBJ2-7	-	CASSPSGIGYEQYF	TGTGCCAGCAGCCCCTCGGGTATCGGTTACGAGCAGTACTTC
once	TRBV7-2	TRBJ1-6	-	CASSPTPAVYSPLHF	TGTGCCAGCAGCCCAACCCCGGCCGTTTATTCACCCCTCCACTTT
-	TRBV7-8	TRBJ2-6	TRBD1	CASSPRQGSGANVLTF	TGTGCCAGCAGTCCCCGACAGGGGTCTGGGGCCAACGTCCTGACTTTC
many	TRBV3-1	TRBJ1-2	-	CASSHWTVPGYGYTF	TGTGCCAGCAGCCATTGGACAGTTCCCGGGTATGGCTACACCTTC
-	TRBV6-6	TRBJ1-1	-	CASSSGLVATEAFF	TGTGCCAGCAGCTCAGGGTTAGTGGCCACTGAAGCTTTCTTT
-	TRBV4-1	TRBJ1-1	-	CASSSGGHTEAFF	TGCGCCAGCAGCAGCGGAGGGCACACTGAAGCTTTCTTT
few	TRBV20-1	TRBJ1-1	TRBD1	CSASGGGAVEAFF	TGCAGTGCGAGTGGAGGGGGCGCGGTTGAAGCTTTCTTT
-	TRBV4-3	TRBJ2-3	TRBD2	CASSQELAGTDTQYF	TGCGCCAGCAGCCAAGAACTAGCGGGCACAGATACGCAGTATTTT
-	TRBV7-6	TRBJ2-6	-	CASSEASGANVLTF	TGTGCCAGCAGCGAAGCCTCTGGGGCCAACGTCCTGACTTTC
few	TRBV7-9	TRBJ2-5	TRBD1	CASSRDRALETQYF	TGTGCCAGCAGCCGGGACAGGGCTTTGGAGACCCAGTACTTC
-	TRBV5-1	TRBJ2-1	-	CASSMGSTYNEQFF	TGCGCCAGCAGCATGGGCAGCACCTACAATGAGCAGTTCTTC
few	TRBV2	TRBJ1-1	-	CASKWDSEAFF	TGTGCCAGCAAATGGGATTCTGAAGCTTTCTTT
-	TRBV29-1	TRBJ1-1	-	CSVGWGSNTEAFF	TGCAGCGTTGGTTGGGGGTCAAACACTGAAGCTTTCTTT
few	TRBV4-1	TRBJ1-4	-	CASSQEWGEANEKLFF	TGCGCCAGCAGCCAAGAGTGGGGAGAGGCTAATGAAAAACTGTTTTTT
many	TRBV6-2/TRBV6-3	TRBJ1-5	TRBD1	CASTSRDRLTYSNQPQHF	TGTGCCAGCACCTCCCGGGACAGACTAACGTATAGCAATCAGCCCCAGCATTTT
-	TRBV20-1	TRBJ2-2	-	CSARAGATGELFF	TGCAGTGCTAGAGCAGGGGCCACCGGGGAGCTGTTTTTT
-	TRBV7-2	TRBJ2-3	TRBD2	CASSFRGASGISTDTQYF	TGTGCCAGCAGCTTTCGTGGCGCTAGCGGGATTAGCACAGATACGCAGTATTTT
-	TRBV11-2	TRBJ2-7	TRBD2	CASSSPGGGEQYF	TGTGCCAGCAGCTCACCGGGGGGAGGTGAGCAGTACTTC
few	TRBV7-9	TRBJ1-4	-	CASSPTQSNEKLFF	TGTGCCAGCAGCCCTACGCAGAGTAATGAAAAACTGTTTTTT
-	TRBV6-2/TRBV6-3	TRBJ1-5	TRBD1	CASSYAGGGQPQHF	TGTGCCAGCAGTTACGCAGGGGGCGGTCAGCCCCAGCATTTT
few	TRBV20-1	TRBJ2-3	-	CSAHWGARDTQYF	TGCAGTGCTCATTGGGGCGCCAGAGATACGCAGTATTTT
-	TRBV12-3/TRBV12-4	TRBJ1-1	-	CASTPARWNTEAFF	TGTGCCAGCACCCCGGCTCGGTGGAACACTGAAGCTTTCTTT
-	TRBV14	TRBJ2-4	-	CASSQDLGSAKNIQYF	TGTGCCAGCAGCCAAGATTTGGGGTCAGCCAAAAACATTCAGTACTTC
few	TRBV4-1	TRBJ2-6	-	CASRGPGANVLTF	TGCGCCAGCCGGGGTCCTGGGGCCAACGTCCTGACTTTC
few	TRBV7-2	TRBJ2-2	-	CASQLTQIGELFF	TGTGCCAGTCAGCTTACCCAAATCGGGGAGCTGTTTTTT
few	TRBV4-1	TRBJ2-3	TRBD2	CASSQPGGTQYF	TGCGCCAGCAGCCAGCCGGGGGGTACGCAGTATTTT
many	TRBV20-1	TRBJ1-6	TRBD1	CSARDDREASPLHF	TGCAGTGCTAGAGATGACAGGGAGGCTTCACCCCTCCACTTT
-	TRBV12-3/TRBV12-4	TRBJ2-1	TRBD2	CASRKGTSGGSEQFF	TGTGCCAGCAGAAAGGGGACTAGCGGGGGGTCCGAGCAGTTCTTC
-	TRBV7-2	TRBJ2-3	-	CASSLDPGGPTDTQYF	TGTGCCAGCAGCTTAGACCCGGGGGGCCCAACAGATACGCAGTATTTT
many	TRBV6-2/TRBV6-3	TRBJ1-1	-	CASNTNWGTEAFF	TGTGCCAGCAACACCAACTGGGGCACTGAAGCTTTCTTT
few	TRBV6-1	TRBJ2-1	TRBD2	CASSDHLAGYHNEQFF	TGTGCCAGCAGTGATCATCTAGCGGGGTATCACAATGAGCAGTTCTTC
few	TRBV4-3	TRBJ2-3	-	CASSQERGSTDTQYF	TGCGCCAGCAGCCAAGAGAGGGGCAGTACAGATACGCAGTATTTT
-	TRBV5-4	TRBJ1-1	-	CASSFSAGTEAFF	TGTGCCAGCAGCTTCTCGGCTGGCACTGAAGCTTTCTTT
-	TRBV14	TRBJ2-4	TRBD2	CASSRWGLENIQYF	TGTGCCAGCAGCCGGTGGGGACTAGAAAACATTCAGTACTTC
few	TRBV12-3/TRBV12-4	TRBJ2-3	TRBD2	CASSLSSGGASTDTQYF	TGTGCCAGCAGCTTGTCTAGCGGGGGGGCTTCCACAGATACGCAGTATTTT
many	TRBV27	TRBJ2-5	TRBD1	CASSSAGTGWAETQYF	TGTGCCAGCAGTTCCGCCGGGACAGGGTGGGCGGAGACCCAGTACTTC
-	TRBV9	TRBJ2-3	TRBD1	CASSATGTVSLVTDTQYF	TGTGCCAGCAGCGCCACCGGGACAGTATCTCTGGTCACAGATACGCAGTATTTT
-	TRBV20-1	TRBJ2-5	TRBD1	CSARDFRGTETQYF	TGCAGTGCTAGAGACTTCAGGGGGACGGAGACCCAGTACTTC
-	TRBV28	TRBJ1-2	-	CASTLSGGAGGYGYTF	TGTGCCAGCACTCTCAGCGGGGGCGCTGGGGGCTATGGCTACACCTTC